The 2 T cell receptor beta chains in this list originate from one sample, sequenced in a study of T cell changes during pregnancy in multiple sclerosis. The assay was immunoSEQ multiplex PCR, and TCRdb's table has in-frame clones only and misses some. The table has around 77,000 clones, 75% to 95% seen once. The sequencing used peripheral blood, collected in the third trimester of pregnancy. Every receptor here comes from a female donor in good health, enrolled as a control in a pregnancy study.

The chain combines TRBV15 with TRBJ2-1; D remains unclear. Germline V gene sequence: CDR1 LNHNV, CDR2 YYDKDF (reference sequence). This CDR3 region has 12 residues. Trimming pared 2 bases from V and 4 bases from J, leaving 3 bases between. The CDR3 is CATSRLYNEQFF. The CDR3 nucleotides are TGTGCCACCAGCAGACTATACAATGAGCAGTTCTTC.

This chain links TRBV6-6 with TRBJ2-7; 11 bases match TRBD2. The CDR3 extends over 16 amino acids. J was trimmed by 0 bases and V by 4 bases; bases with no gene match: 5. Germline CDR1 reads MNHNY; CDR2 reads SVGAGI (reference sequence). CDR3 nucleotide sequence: TGTGCCAGCAGTTCCACCGGGACTAGCGGCTCCTACGAGCAGTACTTC. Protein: CASSSTGTSGSYEQYF.